This T cell receptor (beta chain) was recorded in a study of CD8 T cells in Susac syndrome. Germline values: CDR1 SEHNR, CDR2 FQNEAQ (reference sequence). Trimming left V 5 bases short and J 5 bases short, with 13 bases between. The CDR3 covers 14 residues. This clonotype has a single count. The RNA, 0.5 to 1 ug, was put through reverse transcription using random hexamers. TCRdb passed the immunoSEQ multiplex PCR reads through MiXCR, listing each CDR3 protein once. The profile shows a few hundred thousand distinct CDR3 sequences, 70% to 90% of them singletons. The study sequenced TCR beta in blood CD8+ and CD4+ T cells. Control patients had untreated stable or active relapsing-remitting multiple sclerosis by revised McDonald criteria.

The sequence was collected from a human donor with multiple sclerosis. The chain combines TRBV7-9 with TRBJ2-1; D remains unclear. Sequenced material: CD8+ T cells from PBMCs. The CDR3 spells CASSPPFTDNEQFF. DNA of the CDR3: TGTGCCAGCAGCCCCCCCTTCACCGACAATGAGCAGTTCTTC.